The rows below give T cell receptor beta chains drawn from one sample of a study of T cells after posttransplantation cyclophosphamide. Sequenced by immunoSEQ multiplex PCR; TCRdb stores in-frame clones only, minus some. The profile covers over 20,000 clones, with approximately 86% appearing a single time and 2% to 2.5% taken by the ten largest. Sequences were derived from PBMCs, sampled approximately 360 days after allogeneic stem cell transplant with calcineurin inhibitor and methotrexate. The receptors originated from a female patient in her 30s who received an allogeneic stem cell transplant from an unrelated donor, was CMV-positive, and had acute and chronic GVHD. Some T cells here may be from the graft donor. Both conserved end residues are part of each CDR3. A D gene is named only where the DNA matches it firmly. For some rows the clone size is stated as once, few or many, or as a class when expanded; others skip it.

J gene,clone size,V gene,CDR3 length,D gene,CDR3 DNA,CDR3 protein
TRBJ1-6,NA,TRBV4-1,14,TRBD1,TGCGCCAGCAGCCCACAGGGGGCGAAATCACCCCTCCACTTT,CASSPQGAKSPLHF
TRBJ2-5,NA,TRBV10-1,14,TRBD1,TGCGCCAGCAGCCGGGACAGGGGTGAAGAGACCCAGTACTTC,CASSRDRGEETQYF
TRBJ2-1,once,TRBV7-3,14,TRBD2,TGTGCCAGCAGTTCTAGCGGGAGTAGTTATGAGCAGTTCTTC,CASSSSGSSYEQFF
TRBJ2-5,NA,TRBV7-2,13,NA,TGTGCCAGCAGCTCAACTAGTCTCCAGACCCAGTACTTC,CASSSTSLQTQYF
TRBJ1-6,NA,TRBV6-4,13,NA,TGTGCCAGCAGTTTGGAGCAGGGTTCACCCCTCCACTTT,CASSLEQGSPLHF
TRBJ2-1,NA,TRBV6-1,15,NA,TGTGCCAGCAGTATAGTCGCAGGGGAGCAGGGTGAGCAGTTCTTC,CASSIVAGEQGEQFF
TRBJ1-1,once,TRBV29-1,15,NA,TGCAGCGTTGGGCCGCAACAGGGACTGAACACTGAAGCTTTCTTT,CSVGPQQGLNTEAFF
TRBJ2-3,NA,TRBV6-5,14,TRBD2,TGTGCCACCAAGGCGGGGGTTGGCACAGATACGCAGTATTTT,CATKAGVGTDTQYF
TRBJ1-1,NA,TRBV4-3,15,TRBD1,TGCGCCAGCAGCCAAGGACAGGGGGCGCGCACTGAAGCTTTCTTT,CASSQGQGARTEAFF
TRBJ1-5,NA,TRBV7-8,17,NA,TGTGCCAGCAGCCGGGATTCTCTACTTTATAGCAATCAGCCCCAGCATTTT,CASSRDSLLYSNQPQHF
TRBJ2-7,NA,TRBV5-5,13,NA,TGTGCCAGCAGCTTGGCCGGGGGAATCGAGCAGTACTTC,CASSLAGGIEQYF
TRBJ1-1,NA,TRBV7-8,14,NA,TGTGCCAGCAGCTTGGGGGGATGGGACACTGAAGCTTTCTTT,CASSLGGWDTEAFF
TRBJ2-7,NA,TRBV7-9,19,TRBD2,TGTGCCAGCAGCAGGCCGGCGGGGGGAGTCAACCGGGACTATTACGAGCAGTACTTC,CASSRPAGGVNRDYYEQYF
TRBJ2-7,once,TRBV6-5,14,TRBD1,TGTGCCAGCACCGTAATAGGGGGCGCGAAAGAGCAGTACTTC,CASTVIGGAKEQYF
TRBJ1-4,NA,TRBV4-1,15,NA,TGCGCCAGCAGCCCCGAACCCGGGGCTAATGAAAAACTGTTTTTT,CASSPEPGANEKLFF
TRBJ2-1,NA,TRBV20-1,11,TRBD2,TGCAGTGTCCGGACTAGCAATGAGCAGTTCTTC,CSVRTSNEQFF
TRBJ2-7,NA,TRBV7-6,13,NA,TGTGCCAGCAGCCCACAGACAGCCTACGAGCAGTACTTC,CASSPQTAYEQYF
TRBJ2-2,NA,TRBV7-2,14,NA,TGTGCCAGCAGCTTAGTTCGGGGGACCGGGGAGCTGTTTTTT,CASSLVRGTGELFF
TRBJ2-6,NA,TRBV19,15,NA,TGTGCCAGTAGTATCAGGGAGGCCGGGGCCAACGTCCTGACTTTC,CASSIREAGANVLTF
TRBJ2-5,NA,TRBV7-8,13,TRBD1,TGTGCCAGCAGTTACAGGGGGCTAGAGACCCAGTACTTC,CASSYRGLETQYF
TRBJ2-3,NA,TRBV13,15,TRBD2,TGTGCCAGCAGCATTACTAGCGGGGGCACAGATACGCAGTATTTT,CASSITSGGTDTQYF
TRBJ2-1,NA,TRBV28,16,NA,TGTGCCAGCAGCCCCCCGACGGGAAGCTCCTACAATGAGCAGTTCTTC,CASSPPTGSSYNEQFF
TRBJ1-1,NA,TRBV28,12,NA,TGTGCCAGCAGCCCGACAGTTACCCAAGCTTTCTTT,CASSPTVTQAFF
TRBJ2-3,NA,TRBV5-8,14,TRBD1,TGTGCCAGCAGCTTGGGGTTCGACAGGGAAGCGCAGTATTTT,CASSLGFDREAQYF
TRBJ2-7,NA,TRBV11-2,14,TRBD2,TGTGCCAGCAGCTCACTAGCGGGAGGAAGCGAGCAGTACTTC,CASSSLAGGSEQYF
TRBJ2-4,NA,TRBV4-1,13,NA,TGCGCCAGCAGCCAAGATTGGGGGGACATTCAGTACTTC,CASSQDWGDIQYF
TRBJ2-7,NA,TRBV19,16,TRBD1,TGTGCCAGTAGTGGACAGGGGGCTAGAGGGACCTACGAGCAGTACTTC,CASSGQGARGTYEQYF
TRBJ1-2,NA,TRBV4-3,16,NA,TGCGCCAGCAGCCAAGATTACGGGGACACTAACTATGGCTACACCTTC,CASSQDYGDTNYGYTF
TRBJ2-7,medium-sized,TRBV10-2,15,TRBD2,TGCGCCAGCAGTGAGGGTGGCGGGAGCCTGGCCGAGCAGTACTTC,CASSEGGGSLAEQYF
TRBJ2-5,NA,TRBV4-1,15,TRBD2,TGCGCCAGCAGCCAAGAACGGACTAGCGGAGAGACCCAGTACTTC,CASSQERTSGETQYF
TRBJ2-3,NA,TRBV28,16,TRBD2,TGTGCCAGCAGTTTACAACGCGGGACTAGCAGGAATACGCAGTATTTT,CASSLQRGTSRNTQYF
TRBJ2-5,NA,TRBV27,12,NA,TGTGCCAGCACCCATGACTTGGAGACCCAGTACTTC,CASTHDLETQYF
TRBJ2-3,NA,TRBV5-6,15,TRBD1,TGTGCCAGCAGCTACCGGGACAGGAGCACAGATACGCAGTATTTT,CASSYRDRSTDTQYF
TRBJ2-1,NA,TRBV11-2,17,TRBD2,TGTGCCAGCAGCTTAGGTCAACTAGCGGGTGTCTACAATGAGCAGTTCTTC,CASSLGQLAGVYNEQFF
TRBJ2-7,NA,TRBV28,15,TRBD1,TGTGCCAGCAGTGGAACCGGGACAGGGACCCACGAGCAGTACTTC,CASSGTGTGTHEQYF
TRBJ2-4,NA,TRBV6-1,12,NA,TGTGCCAGCAGTGACCCCGGAAACATTCAGTACTTC,CASSDPGNIQYF
TRBJ2-7,NA,TRBV5-6,14,TRBD2,TGTGCCAGTTACCCGGGACTAAACCCCTACGAGCAGTACTTC,CASYPGLNPYEQYF